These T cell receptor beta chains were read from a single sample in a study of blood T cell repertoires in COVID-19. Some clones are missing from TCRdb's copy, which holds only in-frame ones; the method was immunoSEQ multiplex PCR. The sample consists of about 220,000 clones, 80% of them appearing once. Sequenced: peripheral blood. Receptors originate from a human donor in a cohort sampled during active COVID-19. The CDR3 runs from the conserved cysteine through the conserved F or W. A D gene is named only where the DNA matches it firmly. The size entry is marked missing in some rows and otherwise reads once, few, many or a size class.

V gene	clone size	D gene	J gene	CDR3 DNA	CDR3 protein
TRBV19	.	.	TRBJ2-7	TGTGCCAGTAACCCCCAGGGGAAGGTTGAGCAGTACTTC	CASNPQGKVEQYF
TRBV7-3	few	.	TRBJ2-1	TGTGCCAGCAGCCAACAGGGCCAAGTGGGGAATGAGCAGTTCTTC	CASSQQGQVGNEQFF
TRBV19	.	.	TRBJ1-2	TGTGCCAGTAGTACCCCGCCGGACAGTTACTATGGCTACACCTTC	CASSTPPDSYYGYTF
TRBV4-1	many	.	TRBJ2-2	TGCGCCAGCAGCCAAGTCTCCGGTGTTGCCGGGGAGCTGTTTTTT	CASSQVSGVAGELFF
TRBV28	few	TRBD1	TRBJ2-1	TGTGCCAGCAGTCCCGGACAGGGCGGTGAGCAGTTCTTC	CASSPGQGGEQFF
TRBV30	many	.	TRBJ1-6	TGTGCCTGGAGTTTCCGGGACTATAATTCACCCCTCCACTTT	CAWSFRDYNSPLHF
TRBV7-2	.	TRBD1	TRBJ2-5	TGTGCCAGCAGCAAACCGGGACAGCAAGAGACCCAGTACTTC	CASSKPGQQETQYF
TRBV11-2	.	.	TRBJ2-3	TGTGCCAGCAGCCCGACAGGTCCGGGAACGCAGTATTTT	CASSPTGPGTQYF
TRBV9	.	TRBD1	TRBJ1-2	TGTGCCAGCAGCGCACCGGGACAGGGATCGAGGGGCTACACCTTC	CASSAPGQGSRGYTF
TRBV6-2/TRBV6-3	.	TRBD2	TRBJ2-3	TGTGCCAGCAGTTACTCGAGCGGGAGGGGCACAGATACGCAGTATTTT	CASSYSSGRGTDTQYF
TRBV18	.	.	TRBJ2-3	TGTGCCAGCTCACCACCTCTATCCGACACAGATACGCAGTATTTT	CASSPPLSDTDTQYF
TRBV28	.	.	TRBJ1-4	TGTGCCGGGGGAGGGGTCAATGAAAAACTGTTTTTT	CAGGGVNEKLFF
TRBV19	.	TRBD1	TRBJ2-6	TGTGCCAGTAGTCCACGGACAGGGAGATACTCTGGGGCCAACGTCCTGACTTTC	CASSPRTGRYSGANVLTF
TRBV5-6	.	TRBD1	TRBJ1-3	TGTGCCAGCAGGCAACAGGGGGCGGGTGGAAACACCATATATTTT	CASRQQGAGGNTIYF
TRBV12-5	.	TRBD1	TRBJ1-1	TGTGCTAGTGGTTTGGTACACGACAGGGGGCTGGACACTGAAGCTTTCTTT	CASGLVHDRGLDTEAFF
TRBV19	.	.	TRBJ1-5	TGTGCCAGTAGTATCTTGACAGGATTTAGCAATCAGCCCCAGCATTTT	CASSILTGFSNQPQHF
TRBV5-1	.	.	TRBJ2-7	TGCGCCAGCAGCTTGGTGGGCGGGAACTACGAGCAGTACTTC	CASSLVGGNYEQYF
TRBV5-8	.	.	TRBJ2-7	TGTGCCAGCAACCAACGAGGGGGTTCCTACGAGCAGTACTTC	CASNQRGGSYEQYF
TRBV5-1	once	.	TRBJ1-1	TGCGCCAGCAGCCTTGGACTCAACACTGAAGCTTTCTTT	CASSLGLNTEAFF
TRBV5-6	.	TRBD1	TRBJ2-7	TGTGCCAGCAGCTTGGCCGGGACAGGTGCCTACGAGCAGTACTTC	CASSLAGTGAYEQYF
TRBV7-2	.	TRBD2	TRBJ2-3	TGTGCCAGCAGTCTTATCGGCACTAGCGGGGGGGTTTCAGATACGCAGTATTTT	CASSLIGTSGGVSDTQYF
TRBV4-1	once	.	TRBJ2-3	TGCGCCAGCAGCCGCCCAAGGGAGAGCGGTTCTAGCACAGATACGCAGTATTTT	CASSRPRESGSSTDTQYF
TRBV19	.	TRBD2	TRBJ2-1	TGTGCCAGTAGTAGGACTAGCGGGGGGGCCTCCCCCTACAATGAGCAGTTCTTC	CASSRTSGGASPYNEQFF
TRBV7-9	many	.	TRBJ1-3	TGTGCCAGCAGCCCCCCTCGTGGAAACACCATATATTTT	CASSPPRGNTIYF
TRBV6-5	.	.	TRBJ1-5	TGTGCCAGTAAACCGTCGGGGGGCGGAAAGCCCCAGCATTTT	CASKPSGGGKPQHF
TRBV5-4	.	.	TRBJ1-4	TGTGCCAGCAGCTTGGTGCGAAGCGGAAAACTGTTTTTT	CASSLVRSGKLFF
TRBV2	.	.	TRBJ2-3	TGTGCCAGCAGTGAACTGAGGGGGGGGGCAGATACGCAGTATTTT	CASSELRGGADTQYF
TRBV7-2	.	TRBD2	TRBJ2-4	TGTGCCAGCAGCTTAGCGAAGGCTAGCGGGGGTTTAAACATTCAGTACTTC	CASSLAKASGGLNIQYF
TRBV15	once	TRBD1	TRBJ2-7	TGTGCCACCAGCAGAGATCACTCGGACAGGGCCGAGCAGTACTTC	CATSRDHSDRAEQYF
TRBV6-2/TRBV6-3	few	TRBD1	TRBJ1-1	TGTGCCAGCAGTTACTCCACAGGGGGCTTGGGGACTGAAGCTTTCTTT	CASSYSTGGLGTEAFF
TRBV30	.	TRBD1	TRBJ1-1	TGTGCCTGGAGAGCTTACCGGACAGGAGACACTGAAGCTTTCTTT	CAWRAYRTGDTEAFF
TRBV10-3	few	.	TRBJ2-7	TGTGCCATCAGTGAGGGACTTAATTACGAGCAGTACTTC	CAISEGLNYEQYF
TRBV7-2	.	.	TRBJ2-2	TGTGCCAGCAGCACGCAACAGGTGAACACCGGGGAGCTGTTTTTT	CASSTQQVNTGELFF
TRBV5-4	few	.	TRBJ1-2	TGTGCCAGCAGTCTCACCGGGGAATATGGCTACACCTTC	CASSLTGEYGYTF
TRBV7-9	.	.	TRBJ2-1	TGTGCCAGCAGCTCCCTCCACCAGTCCACCAGCTCCTACAATGAGCAGTTCTTC	CASSSLHQSTSSYNEQFF
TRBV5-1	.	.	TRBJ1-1	TGCGCCAGCAGCTTGGGAGGGCTTGAAGCTTTCTTT	CASSLGGLEAFF
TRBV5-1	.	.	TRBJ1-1	TGCGCCAGCAGCTTAAACAGGGAGGGCACTGAAGCTTTCTTT	CASSLNREGTEAFF
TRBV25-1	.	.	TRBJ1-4	TGTGCCAGCAGGGAGCAGTTGAGGAGCTTGGGTGAAAAACTGTTTTTT	CASREQLRSLGEKLFF
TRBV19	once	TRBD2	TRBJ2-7	TGTGCCAGTAGTGCATTTACTAGCGGGGATTACGAGCAGTACTTC	CASSAFTSGDYEQYF
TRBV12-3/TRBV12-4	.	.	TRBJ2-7	TGTGCCAGCATTTCCTCCGGGTCCTACGAGCAGTACTTC	CASISSGSYEQYF
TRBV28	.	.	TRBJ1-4	TGTGCCAGCAGGTGGACTGTCCTTAATGAAAAACTGTTTTTT	CASRWTVLNEKLFF
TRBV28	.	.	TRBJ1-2	TGTGCCAGCAGTCTCATAGGACAGAACTATGGCTACACCTTC	CASSLIGQNYGYTF
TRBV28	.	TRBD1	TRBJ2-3	TGTGCCAGCAGTTATGGTACCGGGACAGCGGTAGCAGATACGCAGTATTTT	CASSYGTGTAVADTQYF
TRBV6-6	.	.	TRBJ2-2	TGTGCCAGCAGTCCTCGAGGAGCGGCGAACACCGGGGAGCTGTTTTTT	CASSPRGAANTGELFF
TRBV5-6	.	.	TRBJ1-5	TGTGCCAGCAGCTTAGGAGCGGGGCCCCAGCCCCAGCATTTT	CASSLGAGPQPQHF
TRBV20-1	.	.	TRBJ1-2	TGCAGTGCCGTAGCGGGCTATGGCTACACCTTC	CSAVAGYGYTF
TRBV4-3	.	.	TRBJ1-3	TGCGCCAGCAGCCAAGATCTCGGGGAAGGTGGAAACACCATATATTTT	CASSQDLGEGGNTIYF
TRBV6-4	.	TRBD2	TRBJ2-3	TGTGCCAGCAGTGACTCGGCTAGCGGGTTTAGCACAGATACGCAGTATTTT	CASSDSASGFSTDTQYF
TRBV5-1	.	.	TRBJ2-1	TGCGCCAGCAGCTTGTATGAGGGAGTACCCGTCAATGAGCAGTTCTTC	CASSLYEGVPVNEQFF
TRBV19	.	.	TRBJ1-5	TGTGCCAGTAGTATAGTGCCGGGACTCAGCAATCAGCCCCAGCATTTT	CASSIVPGLSNQPQHF
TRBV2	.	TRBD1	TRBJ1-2	TGTGCCAGCAGTGGGGACAGGGGCTATGGCTACACCTTC	CASSGDRGYGYTF
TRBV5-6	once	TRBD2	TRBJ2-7	TGTGCCAGCAGCTTGGCGGGGGGGAGATACGAGCAGTACTTC	CASSLAGGRYEQYF
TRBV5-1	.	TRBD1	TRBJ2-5	TGCGCCAGCAGCCCAGCGCAGGGGGCAGGGAAGACCCAGTACTTC	CASSPAQGAGKTQYF